This TCR beta chain was observed in a study of prognosis after radiotherapy for stage I lung cancer. As for the study in general: A few patients receiving radiotherapy then developed distant metastases (median roughly seven months), with 15 or so showing no significant progression.

No patient had prior chemotherapy, radiotherapy or other malignancies, and all were node-negative on CT and PET/CT. As concerns this clonotype: Its antigen remains unknown. The junction and the germline gene differ at one end; a read error may be behind it.

Findings of the study overall: Unique TCR clone counts went down once patients had stereotactic body radiation therapy, median about 10,000 versus 6,900. Where distant metastases developed, patients had lower Shannon entropy after stereotactic body radiation therapy.

Genomic DNA served as the source from which two-round multiplex PCR generated TCR beta CDR3 amplicons. TRBV and TRBJ genes each had their own specific primers in first-round PCR. TCRdb re-called the multiplex PCR reads through MiXCR, storing one row per CDR3 protein. The top ten clones hold 9.2% of a sample with about 51,000 distinct CDR3 sequences, 30% to 40% of them seen once. The CDR3 runs 14 residues. The germline gives CDR1 MDHEN, CDR2 SYDVKM. The TCR sequence derives from a donor of 50 years or more with non-small cell lung cancer. This specimen was PBMCs, taken before or after stereotactic body radiation therapy (not recorded which). This chain joins TRBV28 and TRBJ1-4; 8 bases line up with TRBD1. DNA of the CDR3: TGTGTCAGCATTGAAGGACAGGGTTTTGAAAAACTGTTTTTT. Translated, it gives CVSIEGQGFEKLFF.